This TCR beta chain was recovered during a study of T cell repertoires in ileal Crohn's disease. Across the study: Operated complications were stricturing disease (roughly 60%) and penetrating disease (about 40%). Postoperative therapy was given to about half: 10 to 12 thiopurines, 18 anti-TNF agents.

This CDR3 contains 12 residues. Per germline, CDR1 SQVTM and CDR2 ANQGSEA. General study findings and limits: All patients with clonality above 26.8% had endoscopic recurrence. Compared with CD4 T cells, sorted CD8 cells carried more expanded clones.

Repertoires were generated with immunoSEQ multiplex PCR, while TCRdb's copy carries only in-frame clones and drops some. This table has 8,000 or so clones, 80% appearing once. Details on this clone: What it binds is not known. The junction departs from germline at one end; a sequencing error may be responsible.

The TCR was taken from an adult with Crohn's disease. Sequences were obtained from ileal tissue. The chain uses TRBV29-1 and TRBJ1-1, with 7 positions matching TRBD1. Here the CDR3 reads CSASTGNSEAFF. CDR3 bases: TGCAGCGCCTCGACAGGGAACTCTGAAGCTTTCTTT.